These 7 T cell receptor beta chains share one sample of origin, sequenced in a study of shared clonotypes between healthy human individuals. Sequencing was performed with immunoSEQ multiplex PCR; in TCRdb, only in-frame clones are kept and a portion is missing. The sample comprises 2 million to 3 million clones, just over 90% of which are singletons, and 0.11% to 0.15% rests with the top ten. Sequencing was performed on naive CD4+ T cells sorted from blood. Subset given: CD45RA+ positively selected. These receptors originate from a man aged 18-30 years in good health.

In the case of this clone: Different DNA sequences within this sample yield the same CDR3. V gene TRBV7-9 combines with J gene TRBJ2-5; no clear D. Germline loops: CDR1 SEHNR, CDR2 FQNEAQ (reference sequence). V dropped 1 base and J dropped 4 bases, with 7 bases sitting between them. This CDR3 region has 13 residues. The CDR3 reads CASSLGPRETQYF. The DNA of the CDR3 is TGTGCCAGCAGCTTAGGTCCCAGAGAGACCCAGTACTTC.

V usage is TRBV10-1 and J usage is TRBJ2-5; 7 bases agree with TRBD1. This CDR3 contains 15 residues. The germline CDR1 and CDR2 sequences are WNHNN and SYGVQD (reference sequence). Trimming at V came to 2 bases and at J to 2 bases, leaving 5 bases not matched to a gene. The CDR3 DNA is TGCGCCAGCAGTGAGAGCGGCAGGGGGCAAGAGACCCAGTACTTC. Its translation: CASSESGRGQETQYF.

The rearrangement joins TRBV6-1 to TRBJ2-5, with a weak D call TRBD1 (6 bases). The length of the CDR3 is 14 residues. CDR1 and CDR2 from the germline V gene are MNHNS and SASEGT. V lost 5 bases and J lost 2, with 12 bases in between. In DNA, the CDR3 is TGTGCCAGCAGTCAGAGGGGGTCTCAAGAGACCCAGTACTTC. Amino acid sequence: CASSQRGSQETQYF.

The chain combines TRBV4-3 with TRBJ2-7, with D possibly being TRBD2 (7 bases). The length of the CDR3 is 15 residues. Trimming left V 4 bases short and J 4 bases short, with 17 bases between. In germline, CDR1 is LGHNA, CDR2 YSLEER. The DNA of the CDR3 is TGCGCCAGCAGCCGAGAGGGGGAGGGAGGGTACGAGCAGTACTTC. Encoded protein: CASSREGEGGYEQYF.

The J gene is TRBJ1-6, the V gene TRBV18; D uncertain. V was shortened by 3 bases and J by 5 bases, with 8 bases between the two germline ends. This CDR3 is 14 amino acids long. Germline CDR1 reads KGHSH; CDR2 reads LQKENI. The CDR3 DNA is TGTGCCAGCTCACCGGCGGATAATAATTCACCCCTCCACTTT. Its translation: CASSPADNNSPLHF.

The rearrangement uses TRBV5-1 and TRBJ1-6, with D unresolved. CDR3 length: 20 residues. Germline V CDR1 and CDR2: SGHRS, YFSETQ. Trimming stripped 0 bases from V and 0 bases from J, with 19 bases between. CDR3 sequence (DNA): TGCGCCAGCAGCTTGGTCCCGGCAAGTACCGGAGGCTCCTATAATTCACCCCTCCACTTT. It specifies CASSLVPASTGGSYNSPLHF.

The chain recombines TRBV27 with TRBJ2-1, with TRBD1 identical over 10 bases. Per germline, CDR1 MNHEY and CDR2 SMNVEV (reference sequence). The CDR3 runs to 16 residues. With V trimmed by 4 bases and J by 5 bases, 8 bases remained unmatched. The DNA of the CDR3 is TGTGCCAGCAGTTCCCTTTGGGACAGGGGCCACAATGAGCAGTTCTTC. Translating it yields CASSSLWDRGHNEQFF.